This section outlines one TCR beta chain sequence together with its context. Its antigen is as yet unknown. Between the trimmed V and J ends, which lost 8 bases and 9 bases, there was a span of 13 bases. The CDR3 sequence is 12 residues long. Germline V gene data show CDR1 as MDHEN and CDR2 as SYDVKM. This specimen belongs to a study of human T cells and chemical hapten exposure. Study-level results: Expanded TCRs formed significantly more large CDR3 similarity clusters than controls.

MiXCR, run by TCRdb on the RACE reads, gives a single entry per CDR3 protein. The top ten clones hold just over 2.5% of a sample with 300,000 to 400,000 distinct CDR3 sequences, about 5.1% of them seen once. Regarding time point: pre-sensitization, week 0. Stated treatment: therapeutic diphenylcyclopropenone sensitization with weekly scalp DPC. V usage is TRBV28 and J usage is TRBJ1-4; unclear D gene. This clonotype was obtained from a woman aged 50 to 60 with alopecia areata. Some clones in this sample may be carry-over from other donors' samples. The sequenced sample was whole blood, obtained in connection with sensitization to the hapten diphenylcyclopropenone (DPC). The CDR3 bases are TGTGCCAGCGGCAGAGAGAACAAAAAACTGTTTTTT. Amino acid sequence: CASGRENKKLFF.